Below are 18 T cell receptor beta chains sequenced from a single sample in a study of T cell responses to AZD1222 COVID-19 vaccine. Libraries were prepared by immunoSEQ multiplex PCR; TCRdb keeps only in-frame clonotypes and omits some of them. This table holds 130,000 to 150,000 clones, roughly 94% found once. Sequenced here: peripheral blood, sampled on day 0 of AZD1222 vaccination. The receptors come from an adult in good health.

The genes are TRBV7-9 and TRBJ2-1, with D hard to call. Trimming left V 6 bases short and J 0 bases short, with 12 bases between. The CDR3 runs to 15 residues. Germline-derived CDR1 and CDR2 are SEHNR and FQNEAQ (reference sequence). The CDR3 is CASRKGIISYNEQFF. DNA for the CDR3: TGTGCCAGCAGGAAAGGGATTATCTCCTACAATGAGCAGTTCTTC.

The gene calls are TRBV2 and TRBJ2-7; D is perhaps TRBD1 (5 bases). Germline CDR1 and CDR2: SNHLY and FYNNEI. This CDR3 has 12 amino acids. V was clipped by 7 bases and J by 2 bases, with 9 bases between them. The CDR3 sequence: CASKLQAYEQYF. In nucleotides, the CDR3 is TGTGCCAGCAAACTACAGGCCTACGAGCAGTACTTC. The complete variable domain, with remaining parts taken from reference TRBV2 and TRBJ2-7, reads EPEVTQTPSHQVTQMGQEVILRCVPISNHLYFYWYRQILGQKVEFLVSFYNNEISEKSEIFDDQFSVERPDGSNFTLKIRSTKLEDSAMYFCASKLQAYEQYFGPGTRLTVT.

The rearrangement joins TRBV7-3 to TRBJ2-1; D is possibly TRBD2 (6 bases). V was cut by 5 bases and J by 0 bases, with 14 bases left in between. Germline V gene data show CDR1 as SGHTA and CDR2 as FQGTGA. The CDR3 has 16 amino acids. The chain's CDR3 is CASSPRDWSSYNEQFF. CDR3 DNA: TGTGCCAGCAGCCCGAGGGACTGGAGCTCCTACAATGAGCAGTTCTTC.

Comments on this clone: Other DNA variants within this sample encode the same CDR3. The chain couples TRBV5-1 to TRBJ2-2; TRBD1 matches at 7 bases. The CDR3 consists of 15 residues. V shed 2 bases, J shed 2 bases, and the junction held 3 bases outside the gene matches. The germline V gene has CDR1 SGHRS and CDR2 YFSETQ. CDR3 sequence: CASSLGTANTGELFF. Here the CDR3 DNA reads TGCGCCAGCAGCTTAGGGACAGCCAACACCGGGGAGCTGTTTTTT.

CDR3 residues: CASSLPPNLSYEQYF. DNA of the CDR3: TGTGCCAGCAGCTTACCTCCGAACCTCTCCTACGAGCAGTACTTC. The chain links TRBV11-3 to TRBJ2-7; no clear D. The CDR3 totals 15 residues. Trimming removed 2 bases from V and 0 bases from J, with 11 bases in between. The germline gives CDR1 SGHNT, CDR2 YENEEA. Combining the CDR3 with reference TRBV11-3 and TRBJ2-7 gives the whole variable domain EAGVVQSPRYKIIEKKQPVAFWCNPISGHNTLYWYLQNLGQGPELLIRYENEEAVDDSQLPKDRFSAERLKGVDSTLKIQPAELGDSAVYLCASSLPPNLSYEQYFGPGTRLTVT.

The chain uses TRBV28 and TRBJ2-2, with 10 bases matching TRBD2. Germline loops: CDR1 MDHEN, CDR2 SYDVKM. Unmatched junction bases numbered 4, after V lost 8 bases and J lost 1 base. This CDR3 has 15 residues. The CDR3 DNA reads as TGTGCCAGCGGAATAGCGGGGGGGAACACCGGGGAGCTGTTTTTT. As protein: CASGIAGGNTGELFF.

The V and J genes are TRBV29-1 and TRBJ2-5, with D possibly matching TRBD2 (6 bases). Germline CDR1 is SQVTM and CDR2 is ANQGSEA. This CDR3 contains 12 residues. V lost 4 bases and J lost 1, with 7 bases in between. The CDR3 DNA sequence: TGCAGCGTTGTTAGCGGCCAAGAGACCCAGTACTTC. This codes for CSVVSGQETQYF.

V and J are TRBV12-3 or TRBV12-4 and TRBJ1-2; 7 bases agree with TRBD1. The length of the CDR3 is 13 residues. Trimming at V came to 7 bases and at J to 8 bases, leaving 10 bases not matched to a gene. DNA for the CDR3: TGTGCCAGCACCCCAGGCACAGGGGACGGCTACACCTTC. It specifies CASTPGTGDGYTF.

V gene TRBV7-8 combines with J gene TRBJ2-7; TRBD1 matches 8 bases. CDR1 SGHVS and CDR2 FQNEAQ come from the germline V gene. V lost 0 bases, J lost 0 bases, and 13 bases stayed unmatched. The CDR3 runs 19 residues. The CDR3 nucleotides read TGTGCCAGCAGCTTAGCTAGCCAGGGGGCTGGCCCGGGCTCCTACGAGCAGTACTTC. This encodes CASSLASQGAGPGSYEQYF.

The chain links TRBV4-3 to TRBJ2-3; tentative D call: TRBD2 (6 bases). Germline-derived CDR1 and CDR2 are LGHNA and YSLEER. The CDR3 sequence is 14 residues long. V gave up 1 base and J gave up 9 bases, with 14 bases separating them. In DNA form, the CDR3 reads TGCGCCAGCAGCCAAGCACGGTGGGGGAGGACGCAGTATTTT. It is translated as CASSQARWGRTQYF.

The chain has TRBV9 and TRBJ1-4, with D perhaps TRBD1 (5 bases). V gave up 4 bases and J gave up 7 bases, with 14 bases separating them. Germline CDR1 SGDLS, CDR2 YYNGEE. The CDR3 contains 14 residues. Here the CDR3 reads CASSLGGIGEKLFF. CDR3 sequence (DNA): TGTGCCAGCAGCCTGGGGGGGATCGGTGAAAAACTGTTTTTT.

The chain uses TRBV5-1 and TRBJ2-7; 9 bases fit TRBD1. The CDR3 loop spans 14 amino acids. V was pared by 5 bases and J by 3 bases, with 6 bases of the junction left unmatched. Looked up from germline, CDR1 is SGHRS and CDR2 is YFSETQ. The chain's CDR3 is CASSSGTGNYEQYF. The CDR3 DNA is TGCGCCAGCAGTTCCGGGACAGGGAACTACGAGCAGTACTTC.

Here the CDR3 DNA reads TGTGCCAGCAGCACTGAACAGGGTGTGGGTACGCAGTATTTT. It encodes CASSTEQGVGTQYF. The rearrangement links TRBV7-2 to TRBJ2-3; a possible D gene is TRBD1 (6 bases). CDR1 SGHTA and CDR2 FQGNSA come from the germline V gene. The CDR3 runs to 14 residues. Trimming cost V 5 bases and J 8 bases, with 17 bases left between them.

This clone was observed a handful of times. This chain connects TRBV5-6 to TRBJ1-1; a possible D gene is TRBD1 (6 bases). This CDR3 comprises 15 residues. V was pared by 3 bases and J by 3 bases, with 15 bases between. Germline V gene lookup returns CDR1 SGHDT and CDR2 YYEEEE. The CDR3 loop reads CASSSYREWDTEAFF. CDR3 DNA sequence: TGTGCCAGCAGCTCCTACAGGGAATGGGACACTGAAGCTTTCTTT.

This rearrangement joins TRBV3-1 (or the pseudogene TRBV3-2) to TRBJ2-3; maybe TRBD2 (7 bases). Germline V gene lookup returns CDR1 LGHDT and CDR2 YNNKEL (reference sequence). Trimming cost V 1 base and J 2 bases, with 13 bases left between them. The CDR3 sequence is 16 residues long. In DNA form, the CDR3 reads TGTGCCAGCAGCCAAGGCGGGGGCTTTACCACAGATACGCAGTATTTT. It is translated as CASSQGGGFTTDTQYF.

Concerning this clone: Mismatch with germline at one junction end may stem from a read error. The gene calls are TRBV12-3 or TRBV12-4 and TRBJ2-5; D gene unclear. The CDR3 has 12 residues. CDR3 region: CASGTTQGTQYF. The CDR3, as DNA: TGTGCCAGCGGCACAACCCAAGGGACCCAGTACTTC.

The V call is TRBV7-3, the J call TRBJ2-5; D gene unclear. This CDR3 contains 14 residues. Germline assignment: CDR1 SGHTA and CDR2 FQGTGA. V was shortened by 2 bases and J by 1 base, with 8 bases between the two germline ends. CDR3 DNA: TGTGCCAGCAGCTTACTGGGCTTCCAAGAGACCCAGTACTTC. This translates into CASSLLGFQETQYF.

CDR3 sequence: CASSWVEQETQYF. The CDR3 DNA follows: TGTGCCAGCAGTTGGGTCGAGCAAGAGACCCAGTACTTC. The chain couples TRBV6-2 or TRBV6-3 to TRBJ2-5; D uncertain. The CDR3 runs 13 residues. Trimming cost V 4 bases and J 2 bases, with 8 bases left between them. CDR1 and CDR2 (germline): MNHEY, SVGEGT.